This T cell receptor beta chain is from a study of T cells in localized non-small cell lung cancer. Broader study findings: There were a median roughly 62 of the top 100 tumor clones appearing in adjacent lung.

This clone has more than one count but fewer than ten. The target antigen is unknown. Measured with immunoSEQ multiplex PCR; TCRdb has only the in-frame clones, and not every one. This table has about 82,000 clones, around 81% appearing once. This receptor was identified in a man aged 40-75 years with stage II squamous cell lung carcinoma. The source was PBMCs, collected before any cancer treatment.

The CDR3 is CASSDFGYQPQHF. DNA for the CDR3: TGTGCCAGCAGTGATTTCGGGTACCAGCCCCAGCATTTT. V and J are TRBV6-1 and TRBJ1-5; no reliable D call. Germline CDR1 is MNHNS and CDR2 is SASEGT. CDR3 length: 13 amino acids. Trimming left V 3 bases short and J 7 bases short, with 10 bases between.